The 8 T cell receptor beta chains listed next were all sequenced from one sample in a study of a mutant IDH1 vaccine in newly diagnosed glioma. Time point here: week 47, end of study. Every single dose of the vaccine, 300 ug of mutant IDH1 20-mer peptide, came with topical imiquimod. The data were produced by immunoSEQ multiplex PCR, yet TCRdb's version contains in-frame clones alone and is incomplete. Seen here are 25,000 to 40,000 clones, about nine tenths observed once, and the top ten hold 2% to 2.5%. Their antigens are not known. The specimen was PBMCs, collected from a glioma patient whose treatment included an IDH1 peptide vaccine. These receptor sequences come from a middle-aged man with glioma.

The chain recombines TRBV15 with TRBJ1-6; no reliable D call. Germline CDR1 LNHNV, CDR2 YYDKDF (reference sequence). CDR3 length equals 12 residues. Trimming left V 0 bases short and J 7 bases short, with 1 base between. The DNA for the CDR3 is TGTGCCACCAGCAGAGAAAATTCACCCCTCCACTTT. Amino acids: CATSRENSPLHF.

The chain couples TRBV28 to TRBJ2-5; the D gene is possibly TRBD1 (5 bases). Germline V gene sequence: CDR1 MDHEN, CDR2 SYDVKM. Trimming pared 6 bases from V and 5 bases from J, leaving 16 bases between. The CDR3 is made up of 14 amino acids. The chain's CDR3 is CASRGAPEVETQYF. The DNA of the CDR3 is TGTGCCAGCAGAGGGGCTCCCGAAGTGGAGACCCAGTACTTC.

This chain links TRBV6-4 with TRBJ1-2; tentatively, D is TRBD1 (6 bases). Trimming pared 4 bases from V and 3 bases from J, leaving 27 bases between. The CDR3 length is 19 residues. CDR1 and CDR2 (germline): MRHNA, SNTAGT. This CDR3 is CASSASPPGQPTKDYGYTF. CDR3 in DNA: TGTGCCAGCAGTGCCTCCCCCCCGGGACAACCTACAAAGGACTATGGCTACACCTTC.

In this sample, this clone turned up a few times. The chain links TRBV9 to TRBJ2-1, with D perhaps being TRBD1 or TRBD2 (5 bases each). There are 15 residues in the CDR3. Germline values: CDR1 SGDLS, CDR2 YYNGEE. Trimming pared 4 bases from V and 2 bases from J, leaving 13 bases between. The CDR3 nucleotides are TGTGCCAGCAGCCCCCGGGACCTAACCTACAATGAGCAGTTCTTC. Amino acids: CASSPRDLTYNEQFF.

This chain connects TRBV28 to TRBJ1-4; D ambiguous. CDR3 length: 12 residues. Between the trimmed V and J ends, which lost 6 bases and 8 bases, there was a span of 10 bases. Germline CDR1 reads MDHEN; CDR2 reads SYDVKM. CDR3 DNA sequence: TGTGCCAGCAGGGACCTCGGGGAAAAACTGTTTTTT. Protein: CASRDLGEKLFF.

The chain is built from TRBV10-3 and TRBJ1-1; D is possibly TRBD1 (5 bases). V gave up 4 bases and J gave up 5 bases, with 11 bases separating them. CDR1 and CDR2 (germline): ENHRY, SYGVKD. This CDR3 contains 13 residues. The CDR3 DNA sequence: TGTGCCATCAGTGGACCGGGGGGTACTGAAGCTTTCTTT. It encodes CAISGPGGTEAFF.

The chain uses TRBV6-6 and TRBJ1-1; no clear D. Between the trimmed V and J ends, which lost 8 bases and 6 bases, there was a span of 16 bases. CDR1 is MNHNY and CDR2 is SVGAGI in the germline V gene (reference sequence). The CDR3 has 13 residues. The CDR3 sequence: CASCWVVAAEAFF. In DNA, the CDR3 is TGTGCCAGCTGTTGGGTTGTGGCCGCTGAAGCTTTCTTT.

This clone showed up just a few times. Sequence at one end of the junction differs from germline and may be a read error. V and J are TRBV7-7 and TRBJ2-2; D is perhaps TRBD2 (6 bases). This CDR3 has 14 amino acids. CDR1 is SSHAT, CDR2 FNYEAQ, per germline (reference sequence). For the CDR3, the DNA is TGTGCTAGCAGCTTTGGGCGGGGACCCGGGGAGCTGTTTTTT. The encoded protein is CASSFGRGPGELFF.